The entry that follows covers one T cell receptor (beta chain) sequence. Its specificity is not known. Everyone who gave samples was a healthy Caucasian. The sample is drawn from a study of identical twins. Study-wide points: For monozygotic twins, models underestimated out-of-frame TCR alpha sharing. Rather than following the same donors, the conclusions depended on cross-sectional statistical analysis. Whereas memory repertoires showed no such difference, abundant cord blood beta clonotypes carried fewer insertions.

TCRdb used MiXCR to reprocess the 5' RACE reads, holding one entry per CDR3 protein. Of around 960,000 distinct CDR3 sequences listed, 9% to 15% were seen once; the top ten hold 1.5% to 2%. CDR3 size: 12 residues. Deletions cut 4 bases from V and 12 bases from J, with 17 bases between. This sample was also put to use in a study of yellow fever vaccine responses in identical twins.

This receptor was obtained from a woman younger than 30 in good health. Sequencing input: PBMCs. The gene calls are TRBV5-3 and TRBJ2-7; TRBD2 is a possible D gene (5 bases). TRBV5-3 is an open reading frame, and its role is uncertain. The CDR3 region has the DNA TGTGCCAGAAGCGAGACACGGGATTTCGGGTACGTC. Amino acids: CARSETRDFGYV.